Presented here are 7 T cell receptor beta chains from one specimen sequenced in a study of cytomegalovirus exposure and HLA in healthy donors. Primers included in the PCR were 60 Vbeta and 13 Jbeta primers. The assay was immunoSEQ multiplex PCR, and TCRdb's table has in-frame clones only and misses some. This table has 35,000 to 45,000 clones, about 72% appearing once. Material: PBMCs. The receptors originated from a woman aged 25 to 39 in good health and CMV-seropositive.

The J gene is TRBJ2-1, the V gene TRBV14; 7 bases are a match to TRBD2. The CDR3 spans 17 residues. The germline CDR1 and CDR2 sequences are SGHDN and FVKESK. V trimming: 4 bases; J trimming: 8 bases; junction bases outside the gene matches: 17. The CDR3 here is CASSLLSGTTLGDEQFF. The CDR3 DNA reads as TGTGCCAGCAGCCTTTTGTCCGGGACTACCCTAGGCGATGAGCAGTTCTTC.

The chain has TRBV19 and TRBJ2-5, with TRBD1 matching over 8 bases. Trimming cost V 8 bases and J 7 bases; bases outside gene matches: 15. Germline V lookup: CDR1 LNHDA, CDR2 SQIVND (reference sequence). The CDR3 spans 15 residues. For the CDR3, the DNA is TGTGCCAGTGGAACGGGACAGGCCGTCGGGGGGACCCAGTACTTC. Its protein product is CASGTGQAVGGTQYF.

The V call is TRBV6-1, the J call TRBJ2-3; no clear D gene. Looked up from germline, CDR1 is MNHNS and CDR2 is SASEGT. CDR3 size: 15 residues. V shed 0 bases and J shed 4 bases, with 11 bases lying between them. DNA for the CDR3: TGTGCCAGCAGTGAAGCTAACAGTATAGCAGATACGCAGTATTTT. Its translation is CASSEANSIADTQYF.

Only a few counts were recorded for this clone. This CDR3 reads CASSSFRRNNEQFF. CDR3 nucleotide sequence: TGTGCCAGCAGCTCCTTTAGAAGAAACAATGAGCAGTTCTTC. The rearrangement joins TRBV5-4 to TRBJ2-1; no firm D call. The CDR3 extends over 14 amino acids. Germline V gives CDR1 SGHNT, CDR2 YYREEE (reference sequence). The V end lost 3 bases, the J end lost 5 bases, and 12 bases lay between the germline ends.

The chain recombines TRBV10-3 with TRBJ2-2; 9 nucleotides agree with TRBD2. CDR3 length equals 17 residues. With V trimmed by 0 bases and J by 6 bases, 8 bases remained unmatched. The germline CDR1 and CDR2 sequences are ENHRY and SYGVKD. The CDR3 protein is CAISESIVLAGPGELFF. CDR3 DNA: TGTGCCATCAGTGAGTCGATTGTACTAGCGGGTCCCGGGGAGCTGTTTTTT.

This chain uses TRBV28 with TRBJ2-2; tentatively, D is TRBD1 (5 bases). The ends were cut back, 3 bases at V and 5 bases at J, with 16 bases in the middle. This CDR3 contains 16 residues. The germline V gene encodes CDR1 MDHEN and CDR2 SYDVKM. CDR3 nucleotide sequence: TGTGCCAGCAGTTTCCATCCTACAGGTTTTACCGGGGAGCTGTTTTTT. The encoded protein is CASSFHPTGFTGELFF.

The gene calls are TRBV19 and TRBJ2-1, with 7 bases that match TRBD1. V gave up 7 bases and J gave up 9 bases; unmatched junction bases: 15. The CDR3 has 15 amino acids. Germline values: CDR1 LNHDA, CDR2 SQIVND (reference sequence). CDR3: CASKTGTALITEQFF. The CDR3 nucleotides are TGTGCCAGTAAGACCGGGACAGCCCTGATTACTGAGCAGTTCTTC.